This is a list of T cell receptor beta chains from one sample in a study of identical twins. Using its own MiXCR run on the 5' RACE reads, TCRdb lists one record per CDR3 protein. The data hold 650,000 to 750,000 distinct CDR3 sequences, with 21% observed a single time. These records were also assigned to another study, of T cells expressing NK-cell markers.

The specimen was PBMCs. The receptor source for this set is a woman between 18 and 30 years old in good health. Both conserved end residues are part of each CDR3. A D gene is named only where the DNA matches it firmly. A clone size is listed for some rows: how often the clone was seen (once, few, many), or a class if it is expanded.

D gene: TRBD1
clone size: .
CDR3 length: 15
V gene: TRBV27
J gene: TRBJ2-7
CDR3 DNA: TGTGCCAGCAGTTCGTTACAGGGGAGAAGGGTCGAGCAGTACTTC
CDR3 protein: CASSSLQGRRVEQYF

D gene: TRBD1
clone size: .
CDR3 length: 17
V gene: TRBV12-3/TRBV12-4
J gene: TRBJ1-4
CDR3 DNA: TGTGCCAGCAGAAAACAGGGGGCTTTTCTCCCTAATGAAAAACTGTTTTTT
CDR3 protein: CASRKQGAFLPNEKLFF

D gene: TRBD1
clone size: few
CDR3 length: 13
V gene: TRBV6-1
J gene: TRBJ1-6
CDR3 DNA: TGTGCCACCCGACAGGGGGGAAATTCACCCCTCCACTTT
CDR3 protein: CATRQGGNSPLHF

D gene: TRBD2
clone size: once
CDR3 length: 15
V gene: TRBV20-1
J gene: TRBJ2-3
CDR3 DNA: TGCAGTGCTAGAGCGAGCGGGGGTAACACAGATACGCAGTATTTT
CDR3 protein: CSARASGGNTDTQYF

D gene: TRBD2
clone size: few
CDR3 length: 12
V gene: TRBV29-1
J gene: TRBJ2-7
CDR3 DNA: TGCAGCGTTGAAGGCGCGGGAGGCGAGCAGTACTTC
CDR3 protein: CSVEGAGGEQYF

D gene: .
clone size: .
CDR3 length: 16
V gene: TRBV27
J gene: TRBJ2-2
CDR3 DNA: TGTGCCAGCAGTTACGTAGCGGTTGCGAACACCGGGGAGCTGTTTTTT
CDR3 protein: CASSYVAVANTGELFF

D gene: .
clone size: few
CDR3 length: 13
V gene: TRBV5-1
J gene: TRBJ2-7
CDR3 DNA: TGCGCCAGCAGCTTGGAGCTGACCTCACGAAAGTACTTC
CDR3 protein: CASSLELTSRKYF

D gene: .
clone size: .
CDR3 length: 15
V gene: TRBV4-2
J gene: TRBJ1-2
CDR3 DNA: TGTGCCAGCAGCCAAGATATGGTGGGGACCTATGGCTACACCTTC
CDR3 protein: CASSQDMVGTYGYTF

D gene: .
clone size: few
CDR3 length: 15
V gene: TRBV7-9
J gene: TRBJ2-7
CDR3 DNA: TGTGCCAGCAGCTCCAGATCGGGAGAGAAGTACGAGCAGTACTTC
CDR3 protein: CASSSRSGEKYEQYF

D gene: .
clone size: many
CDR3 length: 15
V gene: TRBV6-4
J gene: TRBJ2-1
CDR3 DNA: TGTGCCAGCAGTGACCGGCTACGCTCGAGGAATGAGCAGTTCTTC
CDR3 protein: CASSDRLRSRNEQFF

D gene: .
clone size: few
CDR3 length: 16
V gene: TRBV7-2
J gene: TRBJ2-5
CDR3 DNA: TGTGCCAGCAGCTTAAAGGTTTTATACGAGGGGAGCACCCAGTACTTC
CDR3 protein: CASSLKVLYEGSTQYF

D gene: .
clone size: .
CDR3 length: 17
V gene: TRBV7-9
J gene: TRBJ2-7
CDR3 DNA: TGTGCCAGCAGCTCGTTTAGGAATGGAGCGGAATCCTACGAGCAGTACTTC
CDR3 protein: CASSSFRNGAESYEQYF

D gene: TRBD1
clone size: .
CDR3 length: 15
V gene: TRBV6-1
J gene: TRBJ2-7
CDR3 DNA: TGTGCCAGCAGTGACGGACAGGGGCTATCCTACGAGCAGTACTTC
CDR3 protein: CASSDGQGLSYEQYF

D gene: .
clone size: .
CDR3 length: 17
V gene: TRBV12-3/TRBV12-4
J gene: TRBJ2-6
CDR3 DNA: TGTGTCACGGATGGGGCCGGGCCCCTCTCTGGGGCCAACGTCCTGACTTTC
CDR3 protein: CVTDGAGPLSGANVLTF

D gene: TRBD1
clone size: few
CDR3 length: 16
V gene: TRBV27
J gene: TRBJ1-2
CDR3 DNA: TGTGCCAGCAGTCGACAGGGTAGGGGATTTAGCTATGGCTACACCTTC
CDR3 protein: CASSRQGRGFSYGYTF